This TCR beta chain is drawn from a study of PD-1 blockade in classical Hodgkin lymphoma. Study-level findings and limits: Newly diagnosed patients and complete responders had comparable diversity at baseline. Patients were excluded if nivolumab began under 1 year after ASCT (the autologous transplant).

Regarding time point: cycle 4 day 1 (C4D1), after five to seven weeks of nivolumab. Exposure to brentuximab vedotin varied, and each patient had relapsed following autologous stem cell transplantation. Complete response, partial response or progressive disease made up the best responses. Sequenced by immunoSEQ multiplex PCR; TCRdb stores in-frame clones only, minus some. The table has roughly 100,000 clones, over 85% seen once. The V segment lost 2 bases and the J segment 8 bases; nucleotides outside the gene matches: 6. The CDR3 runs 16 residues. Germline V gene data show CDR1 as SSHAT and CDR2 as FNYEAQ (reference sequence). For this clone: Antigen specificity is unknown.

This receptor was identified in a human donor with classical Hodgkin lymphoma. The chain is built from TRBV7-7 and TRBJ2-1, with 13 positions matching TRBD2. The sample here was peripheral blood mononuclear cells (PBMCs), taken before the fourth cycle of nivolumab. DNA of the CDR3: TGTGCCAGCAGCTTACCGGGACTAGCGGGACGGTATGAGCAGTTCTTC. Translated, it gives CASSLPGLAGRYEQFF.